These T cell receptor beta chains were read from a single sample in a study of PD-1 blockade in classical Hodgkin lymphoma. The data were produced by immunoSEQ multiplex PCR, yet TCRdb's version contains in-frame clones alone and is incomplete. The sample contains under 95,000 clones, roughly 91% of which appear only once. The material sequenced was peripheral blood mononuclear cells (PBMCs), taken before the second cycle of nivolumab. These receptors were collected from a human donor with classical Hodgkin lymphoma. The conserved cysteine and the conserved F or W are not part of the CDR3 here.

v_gene	CDR3aa
TRBV9	ASSVAGTGLNEKLF
TRBV2	ASILVAGLSYEQY
TRBV19	ASTEGGAYSLAANVLT
TRBV4-2	ASSQELGSPYEQY
TRBV1	TSSQDVDTQY
TRBV2	ASSLGTTTDTQY
TRBV2	ASSDQGLKAKNIQY
TRBV6-1	ASSEHRGPYGYT
TRBV6-5	ASSYSGTAVYEQY
TRBV6-4	ASRSRDGYT
TRBV25-1	ASSPGGGSYEQY
TRBV6-5	ASGAPRTGSYEQY
TRBV10-2	ASSGDRAGTEAF
TRBV7-6	ASSLLGLAFGEQF
TRBV5-1	ASTEDGYNEQF
TRBV20-1	SASWGNGYT
TRBV19	ASSTGTGTSYGYT
TRBV9	ASSVGPDTQY
TRBV19	ASRYQGFPEDGYT
TRBV11-3	ASSLGAGTGGVYRGQPQH
TRBV19	ASSIGGANNEQF
TRBV7-8	ASSPGPGGEQY
TRBV7-9	ASRDRGFEETQY
TRBV27	ASFSVSYEQY
TRBV2	ASSEGGGRSYEQY
TRBV15	ATSRDRGSGNTIY
TRBV6-1	ASIELYGYT
TRBV25-1	ASSQRVNTGELF
TRBV28	ASSFLFRGLATGEQF
TRBV6-1	ATWGGDQPQH
TRBV7-9	ASSTTGKRRNSPLH
TRBV21-1	ASSQKGTGVPSYEQY
TRBV11-2	ASSLAGQLNQPQH
TRBV9	ASSVGGYMNTEAF
TRBV28	ASSFTFRDEQFSDTQY
TRBV2	ASSPGTNSNQPQH
TRBV5-6	ASRLDRSYEQY
TRBV6-5	ASMEGQGNEKLF
TRBV9	ASSVAGSGGETQY
TRBV29-1	SVDNPGLAGGPRSYNEQF
TRBV13	ASSSGLNQPQH